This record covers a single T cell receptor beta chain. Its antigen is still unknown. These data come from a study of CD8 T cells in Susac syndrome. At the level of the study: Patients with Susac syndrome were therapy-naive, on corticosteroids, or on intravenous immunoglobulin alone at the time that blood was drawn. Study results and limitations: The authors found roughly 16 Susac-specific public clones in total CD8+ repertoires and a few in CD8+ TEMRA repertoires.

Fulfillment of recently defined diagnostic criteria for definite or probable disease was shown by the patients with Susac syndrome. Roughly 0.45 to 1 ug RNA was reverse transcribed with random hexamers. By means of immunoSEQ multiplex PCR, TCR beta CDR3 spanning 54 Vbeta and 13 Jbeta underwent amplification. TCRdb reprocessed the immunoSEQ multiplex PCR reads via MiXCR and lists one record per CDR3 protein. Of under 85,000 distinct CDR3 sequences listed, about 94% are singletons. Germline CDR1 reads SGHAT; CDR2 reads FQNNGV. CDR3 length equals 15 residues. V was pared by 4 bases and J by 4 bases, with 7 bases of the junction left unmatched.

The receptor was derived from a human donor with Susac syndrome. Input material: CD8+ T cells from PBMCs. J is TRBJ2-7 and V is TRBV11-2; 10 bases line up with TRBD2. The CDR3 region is CASSYETSGFYEQYF. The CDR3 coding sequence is TGTGCCAGCAGCTATGAGACTAGCGGGTTTTACGAGCAGTACTTC.